Included here is one T cell receptor (beta chain) sequence, with context. Under the authors' procedure: Reference gene primer amplification yielded estimated nucleated cell counts. The data were produced by immunoSEQ multiplex PCR, yet TCRdb's version contains in-frame clones alone and is incomplete. V, J and clone size are those of that table, while D and trimming were read from the DNA. The sample has 250,000 or so clones; 88% are singletons. Per the germline V gene, CDR1 is SGHDN and CDR2 is FVKESK. The CDR3 sequence is 15 residues long. V lost 0 bases, J lost 5 bases, and 13 bases lay in between. This entry belongs to a study of blood T cell repertoires in COVID-19. About the study: The United States, Italy and Spain provided the acute and convalescent COVID-19 samples. T cells, B-cell-depleted T cells, or PBMCs supplied cDNA or gDNA.

This receptor was identified in a woman in her 30s with acute or convalescent COVID-19. The rearrangement joins TRBV14 to TRBJ2-5; D perhaps matches TRBD2 (5 bases). Sequencing input: peripheral blood. Written as DNA, the CDR3 is TGTGCCAGCAGCCAAGATGTGGGAGCAGCGGAGACCCAGTACTTC. As protein: CASSQDVGAAETQYF. Complete variable domain (other parts from reference TRBV14 and TRBJ2-5): EAGVTQFPSHSVIEKGQTVTLRCDPISGHDNLYWYRRVMGKEIKFLLHFVKESKQDESGMPNNRFLAERTGGTYSTLKVQPAELEDSGVYFCASSQDVGAAETQYFGPGTRLLVL.